These 23 T cell receptor beta chains were all obtained from the same sample, sequenced in a study of CD8 T cells in Susac syndrome. RNA totalling roughly 0.45 to 1 ug underwent reverse transcription with random hexamers. Each CDR3 protein gets one entry after TCRdb re-called the immunoSEQ multiplex PCR reads with MiXCR. The data hold approximately 170,000 distinct CDR3 sequences, with roughly 95% observed a single time. The sequencing sample was made of CD4+ T cells from PBMCs. The receptors come from a human donor with multiple sclerosis.

The V call is TRBV29-1, the J call TRBJ2-1; 7 bases are a match to TRBD1. V lost 7 bases, J lost 2 bases, and 5 bases stayed unmatched. The CDR3 length is 13 residues. Germline V gene lookup returns CDR1 SQVTM and CDR2 ANQGSEA. CDR3 in DNA: TGCAGCGCCGGGACAGCTACCTACAATGAGCAGTTCTTC. Translating gives CSAGTATYNEQFF.

The CDR3, as DNA: TGTGCCTGGATTCCCTCTGGAAACACCATATATTTT. Protein: CAWIPSGNTIYF. The genes are TRBV30 and TRBJ1-3; D unresolved. Trimming stripped 4 bases from V and 0 bases from J, with 4 bases between. Looked up from germline, CDR1 is GTSNPN and CDR2 is SVGIG (reference sequence). CDR3 length: 12 residues.

This sequence joins TRBV20-1 and TRBJ1-1; D might be TRBD1 (6 bases). Germline values: CDR1 DFQATT, CDR2 SNEGSKA (reference sequence). Deletions cut 4 bases from V and 1 base from J, with 10 bases between. This CDR3 has 13 residues. The CDR3 region has the DNA TGCAGTGCTATAGGACAGTCGAACACTGAAGCTTTCTTT. Protein: CSAIGQSNTEAFF.

J is TRBJ1-1 and V is TRBV2; D is unclear. Germline assignment: CDR1 SNHLY and CDR2 FYNNEI. The germline V and J ends were trimmed by 3 bases and 0 bases, with 2 bases remaining between them. The CDR3 length is 12 residues. The CDR3 DNA reads TGTGCCAGCAGTGATGTGAACACTGAAGCTTTCTTT. This translates into CASSDVNTEAFF.

This sequence joins TRBV30 and TRBJ2-7; D is unclear. V was shortened by 3 bases and J by 3 bases, with 6 bases between the two germline ends. The CDR3 length is 11 residues. Germline loops: CDR1 GTSNPN, CDR2 SVGIG (reference sequence). This chain's CDR3 is CAWRWGYEQYF. CDR3 bases: TGTGCCTGGAGGTGGGGCTACGAGCAGTACTTC.

The chain uses TRBV6-6 and TRBJ2-1; a possible D gene is TRBD1 (6 bases). Germline V gives CDR1 MNHNY, CDR2 SVGAGI (reference sequence). The CDR3 is made up of 13 amino acids. Trimming took 8 bases from V and 10 from J, leaving 18 bases between them. CDR3 nucleotides: TGTGCCAGCTTCTGGGGGCAACCGGGGGAGCAGTTCTTC. Protein: CASFWGQPGEQFF.

This clonotype was recorded once. CDR3 nucleotides: TGTGCCAGCAGCCCCCCCGGGACAGGGGTCGGCGAGCAGTACTTC. Its translation: CASSPPGTGVGEQYF. V and J are TRBV7-2 and TRBJ2-7; 10 bases match TRBD1. The CDR3 is 15 residues long. Germline V gene sequence: CDR1 SGHTA, CDR2 FQGNSA. V was clipped by 5 bases and J by 6 bases; unmatched bases: 10.

V usage is TRBV20-1 and J usage is TRBJ2-7, with 8 bases aligning to TRBD2. Germline V gene sequence: CDR1 DFQATT, CDR2 SNEGSKA (reference sequence). The CDR3 contains 14 residues. The V gene end was trimmed by 4 bases and the J gene end by 3 bases; junction bases not matched to a gene: 8. CDR3 loop: CSATHSGRLYEQYF. For the CDR3, the DNA is TGCAGTGCTACGCACAGCGGGAGACTCTACGAGCAGTACTTC.

This clonotype was detected once. The chain couples TRBV27 to TRBJ1-4, with 7 nucleotides matching TRBD1. This CDR3 is built from 14 residues. The germline V gene encodes CDR1 MNHEY and CDR2 SMNVEV (reference sequence). V lost 5 bases to trimming and J lost 8 bases; unmatched junction nucleotides: 8. The CDR3 spells CASSPGQAWEKLFF. Written as DNA, the CDR3 is TGTGCCAGCAGTCCCGGACAGGCCTGGGAAAAACTGTTTTTT.

The V call is TRBV29-1, the J call TRBJ1-2; a weak D match, TRBD1 (5 bases). This CDR3 spans 13 amino acids. V was shortened by 3 bases and J by 8 bases, with 16 bases between the two germline ends. CDR1 and CDR2 from the germline V gene are SQVTM and ANQGSEA. The CDR3 loop reads CSVDPGTQGGYTF. CDR3 DNA: TGCAGCGTTGACCCCGGGACCCAAGGGGGCTACACCTTC.

The chain is built from TRBV29-1 and TRBJ2-5; D gene unclear. This CDR3 is 12 amino acids long. V was trimmed by 4 bases and J by 0 bases, leaving 6 bases between them. Germline CDR1 reads SQVTM; CDR2 reads ANQGSEA. The CDR3 DNA sequence: TGCAGCGTTGTTGGGTACCAAGAGACCCAGTACTTC. Its translation is CSVVGYQETQYF. Full variable domain (rest looked up from reference TRBV29-1 and TRBJ2-5): SAVISQKPSRDICQRGTSLTIQCQVDSQVTMMFWYRQQPGQSLTLIATANQGSEATYESGFVIDKFPISRPNLTFSTLTVSNMSPEDSSIYLCSVVGYQETQYFGPGTRLLVL.

The rearrangement joins TRBV19 to TRBJ2-7; tentative D call: TRBD2 (5 bases). With 3 bases removed from V and 5 bases from J, the gap between germline ends came to 14 bases. Germline V gene sequence: CDR1 LNHDA, CDR2 SQIVND (reference sequence). The CDR3 sequence is 14 residues long. The CDR3 DNA reads as TGTGCCAGTAGTATTAGGTCCTCGAGGGACGAGCAGTACTTC. Residues: CASSIRSSRDEQYF.

This chain links TRBV20-1 with TRBJ2-7, with 12 nucleotides matching TRBD1. This CDR3 contains 15 residues. V gave up 5 bases and J gave up 7 bases; unmatched junction bases: 12. Germline V gene data show CDR1 as DFQATT and CDR2 as SNEGSKA (reference sequence). The CDR3 region has the DNA TGCAGTGCTCCGACCTTGGGACAGGGGGCAGGTGAGCAGTACTTC. It yields the protein CSAPTLGQGAGEQYF.

CDR3 region: CASSDWGQGSYNEQFF. For the CDR3, the DNA is TGTGCCAGCAGTGACTGGGGGCAGGGCTCCTACAATGAGCAGTTCTTC. This rearrangement joins TRBV25-1 to TRBJ2-1; tentative D call: TRBD1 (6 bases). This CDR3 spans 16 amino acids. The V end lost 3 bases, the J end lost 0 bases, and 12 bases lay between the germline ends. Germline V gene lookup returns CDR1 MGHDK and CDR2 SYGVNS.

The chain employs TRBV30 and TRBJ1-2; weak D call: TRBD1 (6 bases). Germline CDR1 reads GTSNPN; CDR2 reads SVGIG (reference sequence). The CDR3 consists of 14 residues. V was clipped by 4 bases and J by 4 bases, with 16 bases between them. The CDR3 DNA sequence: TGTGCCTGGACCGACAGGCCTGGTAGCTATGGCTACACCTTC. This sequence encodes CAWTDRPGSYGYTF.

The V gene is TRBV28, the J gene TRBJ1-2, with TRBD1 as a possible D gene (6 bases). CDR1 MDHEN and CDR2 SYDVKM come from the germline V gene. The CDR3 runs 14 residues. Trimming removed 4 bases at V and 8 bases at J, with 17 bases between. The CDR3 reads CASSSPSGARGYTF. CDR3 DNA: TGTGCCAGCAGTTCCCCCTCGGGGGCGCGAGGCTACACCTTC.

A single count supports this clonotype. V and J are TRBV2 and TRBJ1-4, with TRBD1 matching 8 bases. V lost 4 bases, J lost 4 bases, and 5 bases stayed unmatched. The germline V gene encodes CDR1 SNHLY and CDR2 FYNNEI. This CDR3 contains 15 residues. CDR3 bases: TGTGCCAGCAGTGGAAGGACAGGGAATAATGAAAAACTGTTTTTT. As protein: CASSGRTGNNEKLFF.

This clonotype was detected only once. The chain recombines TRBV7-3 with TRBJ2-6, with D possibly matching TRBD1 (5 bases). The germline V gene encodes CDR1 SGHTA and CDR2 FQGTGA. V lost 3 bases and J 0 bases, leaving 6 bases between the germline ends. The CDR3 is made up of 15 amino acids. For the CDR3, the DNA is TGTGCCAGCAGCTTCCAGGGCTCTGGGGCCAACGTCCTGACTTTC. It yields the protein CASSFQGSGANVLTF. Full variable domain (rest looked up from reference TRBV7-3 and TRBJ2-6): GAGVSQTPSNKVTEKGKYVELRCDPISGHTALYWYRQSLGQGPEFLIYFQGTGAADDSGLPNDRFFAVRPEGSVSTLKIQRTERGDSAVYLCASSFQGSGANVLTFGAGSRLTVL.

In its sample, this clonotype was seen a few times. CDR3 bases: TGTGCCAGCAGCTCAAGCCTAGCGGGAGGGCCCCAGTACTTC. Protein sequence: CASSSSLAGGPQYF. This chain connects TRBV7-7 to TRBJ2-5, with 12 bases lining up with TRBD2. Germline values: CDR1 SSHAT, CDR2 FNYEAQ (reference sequence). The CDR3 loop spans 14 amino acids. V trimming: 4 bases; J trimming: 9 bases; junction bases outside the gene matches: 6.

This sequence joins TRBV9 and TRBJ2-4; TRBD2 agrees at 14 bases. In germline, CDR1 is SGDLS, CDR2 YYNGEE. With V trimmed by 3 bases and J by 0 bases, 5 bases remained unmatched. The CDR3 extends over 18 amino acids. CDR3 nucleotides: TGTGCCAGCAGCGAGGGACTAGCGGGAGTTGGAGCCAAAAACATTCAGTACTTC. This sequence encodes CASSEGLAGVGAKNIQYF.

The chain has TRBV20-1 and TRBJ1-1; maybe TRBD1 (6 bases). V lost 0 bases and J lost 6, with 17 bases in between. Germline CDR1 and CDR2: DFQATT and SNEGSKA (reference sequence). There are 15 residues in the CDR3. CDR3 nucleotides: TGCAGTGCTAGAGATCAGGGGCCCCTCCGGCCTGAAGCTTTCTTT. It is translated as CSARDQGPLRPEAFF.

V and J are TRBV28 and TRBJ1-1; 7 bases line up with TRBD1. The CDR3 has 14 amino acids. CDR1 and CDR2 from the germline V gene are MDHEN and SYDVKM. Unmatched junction bases numbered 6, after V lost 3 bases and J lost 5 bases. Here the CDR3 reads CASSFGDRVTEAFF. The CDR3 DNA is TGTGCCAGCAGTTTTGGTGACAGGGTAACTGAAGCTTTCTTT.

This clonotype was found a few times. J is TRBJ1-2 and V is TRBV18; no firm D call. There are 13 residues in the CDR3. The V end was cut by 6 bases, the J end by 3 bases, with 11 bases between. Germline values: CDR1 KGHSH, CDR2 LQKENI. CDR3 in DNA: TGTGCCAGCTCTCTGGACGGCGACTATGGCTACACCTTC. Translated: CASSLDGDYGYTF.